These T cell receptor beta chains were read from a single sample in a study of T cells in Graves' hyperthyroidism and ophthalmopathy. TCRdb fed the multiplex PCR reads into MiXCR, producing one record per CDR3 protein. The sample comprises about 480,000 distinct CDR3 sequences, about an eighth of which are singletons, and less than 20% rests with the top ten. The sample consisted of blood. These receptor sequences come from a woman between 18 and 29 years old with Graves' hyperthyroidism. CDR3s include the opening cysteine and the closing phenylalanine or tryptophan. Each record gives: V gene, D gene, clone size, J gene, CDR3 length, CDR3 DNA, CDR3 protein. D genes are given only for firm matches. A clone size is listed for some rows: how often the clone was seen (once, few, many), or a class if it is expanded.

>TRBV11-2|-|many|TRBJ1-4|18
TGTGCCAGCAGCTTAACCGGGAGCTTATACATTAACAATGAAAAACTGTTTTTT
CASSLTGSLYINNEKLFF
>TRBV20-1|-|many|TRBJ2-7|13
TGCAGTGCTAGAGACGGGAGTGGCAACGAGCAGTACTTC
CSARDGSGNEQYF
>TRBV3-1|-|many|TRBJ1-2|13
TGTGCCAGCAGCCAAGGAAGGGCGGACGGCTACACCTTC
CASSQGRADGYTF
>TRBV7-9|-|many|TRBJ1-1|15
TGTGCCAGCAGCTTAGATGGGGGCGGAAGGGCTGAAGCTTTCTTT
CASSLDGGGRAEAFF
>TRBV7-9|-|many|TRBJ1-2|15
TGTGCCAGCAGCTTAGCAGGGGAGGAAAACTATGGCTACACCTTC
CASSLAGEENYGYTF
>TRBV29-1|-|-|TRBJ1-1|14
TGCAGCGTTGGTACCACGGATATGAACACTGAAGCTTTCTTT
CSVGTTDMNTEAFF
>TRBV20-1|-|many|TRBJ1-2|14
TGCAGTGCTAGAGGGGGACAAGATGGTCAGGGCTACACCTTC
CSARGGQDGQGYTF
>TRBV6-1|-|many|TRBJ1-3|15
TGTGCCAGCAGAAGAGGACACTTCACTGGAAACACCATATATTTT
CASRRGHFTGNTIYF
>TRBV10-1|-|-|TRBJ2-1|8
TGCGCCACACCTGAGCAGTTCTTC
CATPEQFF
>TRBV2|-|many|TRBJ1-1|13
TGTGCCAGCAGTGAGTGGCAGGGTGGTGAAGCTTTCTTT
CASSEWQGGEAFF
>TRBV11-2|-|many|TRBJ2-6|19
TGTGCCAGCAGCGGGAGGGACAGCCAGTCCTCATCTGGGGCCAACGTCCTGACTTTC
CASSGRDSQSSSGANVLTF
>TRBV30|-|-|TRBJ1-4|14
TGTGCCTGGAGTACAGATGCAACTAATGAAAAACTGTTTTTT
CAWSTDATNEKLFF
>TRBV6-1|-|many|TRBJ1-1|12
TGTGCCAGCGCAGGGGATAACACTGAAGCTTTCTTT
CASAGDNTEAFF